The present TCR beta chain was sequenced within a study of cytomegalovirus exposure and HLA in healthy donors. Findings and caveats of the study: A highly shared variant cluster was judged a likely technical artifact.

The PCR used 60 Vbeta and 13 Jbeta primers. The repertoire was sequenced with immunoSEQ multiplex PCR; TCRdb's copy has only in-frame clones and lacks some. Found here are 150,000 or so clones, 80% of them singletons; the top ten hold around 6.9%. From germline, CDR1 is SGHVS and CDR2 FQNEAQ. V lost 2 bases to trimming and J lost 3 bases, with 14 bases between them. CDR3 length equals 16 residues. This clone was observed a single time. Its antigen is undetermined. This receptor was identified in a male donor in good health and CMV-seropositive. This sequence joins TRBV7-8 and TRBJ2-1; a possible D gene is TRBD2 (5 bases). Sample: PBMCs. CDR3 protein: CASSLRPGGGYNEQFF. In DNA, the CDR3 is TGTGCCAGCAGCTTAAGGCCCGGAGGTGGCTACAATGAGCAGTTCTTC.